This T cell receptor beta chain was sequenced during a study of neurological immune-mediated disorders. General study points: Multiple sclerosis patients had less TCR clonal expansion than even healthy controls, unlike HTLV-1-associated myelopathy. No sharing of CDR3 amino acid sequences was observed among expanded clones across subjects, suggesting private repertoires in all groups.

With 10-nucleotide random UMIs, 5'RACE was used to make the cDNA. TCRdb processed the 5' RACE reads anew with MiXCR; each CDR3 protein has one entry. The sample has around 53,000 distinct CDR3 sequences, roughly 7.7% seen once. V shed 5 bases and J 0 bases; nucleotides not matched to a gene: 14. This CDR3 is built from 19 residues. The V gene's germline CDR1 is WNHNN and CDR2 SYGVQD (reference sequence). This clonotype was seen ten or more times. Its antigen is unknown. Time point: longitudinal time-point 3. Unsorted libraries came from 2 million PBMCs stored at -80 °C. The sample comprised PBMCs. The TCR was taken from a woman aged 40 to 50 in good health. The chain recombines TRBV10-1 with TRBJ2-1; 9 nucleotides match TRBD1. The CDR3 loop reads CASSPGQGTGFRSYNEQFF. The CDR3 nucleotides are TGCGCCAGCAGTCCGGGACAGGGAACAGGGTTTCGCTCCTACAATGAGCAGTTCTTC.